This is a list of T cell receptor beta chains from one sample in a study of blood T cell repertoires in COVID-19. The table came from immunoSEQ multiplex PCR; TCRdb's copy has only in-frame clones and leaves some out. Of roughly 390,000 clones in the sample, more than 70% were seen once. Sequencing was performed on peripheral blood. Source of these receptors: a woman in her twenties or thirties with COVID-19, enrolled during active disease. Both conserved end residues are part of each CDR3. A D gene is named only where the DNA matches it firmly. Clone size is stated in some rows and not others, as once, few, many or a class when expanded.

v_call	j_call	d_call	cdr3_length	clone_size	cdr3_aa
TRBV6-1	TRBJ2-1	TRBD2	15	.	CASSESGTSYNEQFF
TRBV2	TRBJ2-7	.	15	once	CARSATSLMNSEQYF
TRBV19	TRBJ1-2	.	13	.	CASSIPANYGYTF
TRBV30	TRBJ1-1	.	11	once	CAMDRNTEAFF
TRBV5-6	TRBJ1-3	TRBD1	16	.	CASSLAGQVAGNTIYF
TRBV29-1	TRBJ1-3	.	14	.	CSVVLDGLGNTIYF
TRBV10-3	TRBJ1-6	.	13	.	CAISDRTNSPLHF
TRBV30	TRBJ1-2	.	12	.	CAWSAGVYGYTF
TRBV4-1	TRBJ1-3	.	13	few	CASSPSVGNTIYF
TRBV2	TRBJ2-4	TRBD1	12	.	CASNEGANIQYF
TRBV4-1	TRBJ2-7	.	13	.	CASSRILSYEQYF
TRBV10-3	TRBJ1-2	TRBD1	15	.	CAISPRTGGVYGYTF
TRBV21-1	TRBJ2-3	.	17	once	CASSKASGTPSTDTQYF
TRBV10-1	TRBJ2-3	.	12	.	CASNGDTDTQYF
TRBV11-2	TRBJ2-4	.	14	.	CASSLVGLRDIQYF
TRBV7-3	TRBJ2-1	TRBD2	14	.	CASSRLAGGGEQFF
TRBV4-1	TRBJ2-2	TRBD1	16	.	CASSQDENRGTGELFF
TRBV18	TRBJ2-1	.	12	.	CASSQQQDEQFF
TRBV4-1	TRBJ2-3	.	17	.	CASSQDKDSASGDTQYF
TRBV7-9	TRBJ2-7	TRBD2	14	.	CASRLTSGKNEQYF
TRBV5-1	TRBJ2-7	TRBD2	15	.	CASSSGLAATYEQYF
TRBV5-1	TRBJ2-2	.	16	.	CASSLAGQVNTGELFF
TRBV9	TRBJ1-1	.	16	.	CASSSDSRQADTEAFF
TRBV4-1	TRBJ2-5	.	17	.	CASSQEIEKGFQETQYF
TRBV25-1	TRBJ2-3	TRBD2	13	.	CASSPGGADTQYF
TRBV6-5	TRBJ1-4	.	11	.	CASSRGEKLFF
TRBV6-4	TRBJ2-1	TRBD1	13	.	CASSDSGQGWQFF
TRBV27	TRBJ2-5	TRBD1	15	.	CASSWTGGYQETQYF
TRBV3-1/TRBV3-2	TRBJ2-5	TRBD2	18	.	CASSQDRMGGRYQETQYF
TRBV3-1/TRBV3-2	TRBJ2-7	.	15	.	CASSQAGGHSYEQYF
TRBV30	TRBJ2-1	.	11	.	CAWSTTGEQFF
TRBV9	TRBJ2-2	TRBD1	16	.	CASSVGLGQGHGELFF
TRBV7-6	TRBJ2-7	TRBD1	15	.	CASSNPGQGFHEQYF
TRBV28	TRBJ1-4	TRBD1	14	.	CASSWDRGDEKLFF
TRBV24-1	TRBJ2-7	.	12	.	CATSDQGREQYF
TRBV7-3	TRBJ2-2	TRBD2	17	.	CASSLNSVAGVSGELFF
TRBV18	TRBJ2-3	.	14	.	CASSPGRSTDTQYF
TRBV5-1	TRBJ2-1	TRBD2	18	once	CASTSVGTSGSSYNEQFF
TRBV6-5	TRBJ2-7	.	14	.	CASSFSAGAYEQYF
TRBV4-3	TRBJ1-2	.	15	few	CASSQDSGRTQGYTF
TRBV6-6	TRBJ2-7	.	13	.	CASSYSPSYEQYF
TRBV28	TRBJ2-7	TRBD1	14	.	CASSWGQGTYEQYF
TRBV4-1	TRBJ2-2	TRBD2	16	once	CASTQRRAGDTGELFF
TRBV19	TRBJ2-1	TRBD2	16	.	CASSKILAGGPREQFF
TRBV9	TRBJ2-7	TRBD2	18	.	CARYPGRCSGGKSYEQYF